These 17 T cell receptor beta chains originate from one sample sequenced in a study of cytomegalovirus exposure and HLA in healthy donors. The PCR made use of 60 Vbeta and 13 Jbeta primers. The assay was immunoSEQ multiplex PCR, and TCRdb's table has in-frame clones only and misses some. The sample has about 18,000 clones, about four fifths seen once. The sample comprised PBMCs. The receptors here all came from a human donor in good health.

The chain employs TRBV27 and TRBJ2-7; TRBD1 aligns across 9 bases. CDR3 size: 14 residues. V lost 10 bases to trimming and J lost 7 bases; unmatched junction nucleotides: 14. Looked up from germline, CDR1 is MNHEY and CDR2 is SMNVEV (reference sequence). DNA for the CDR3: TGTGCCACCCACCTCGACAGGGGGGCATGTGAGCAGTACTTC. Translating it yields CATHLDRGACEQYF.

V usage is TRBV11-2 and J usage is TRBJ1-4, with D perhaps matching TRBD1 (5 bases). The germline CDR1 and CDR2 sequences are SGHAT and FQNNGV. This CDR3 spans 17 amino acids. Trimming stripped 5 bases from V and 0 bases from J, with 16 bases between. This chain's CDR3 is CASSLGYRGATNEKLFF. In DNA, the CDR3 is TGTGCCAGCAGCCTAGGATACCGGGGGGCAACTAATGAAAAACTGTTTTTT.

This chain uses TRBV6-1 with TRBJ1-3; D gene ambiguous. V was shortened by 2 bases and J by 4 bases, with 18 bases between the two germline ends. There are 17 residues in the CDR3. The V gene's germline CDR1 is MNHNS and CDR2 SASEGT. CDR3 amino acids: CASSEYYTANSGNTIYF. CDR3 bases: TGTGCCAGCAGTGAATACTACACGGCCAACTCGGGAAACACCATATATTTT.

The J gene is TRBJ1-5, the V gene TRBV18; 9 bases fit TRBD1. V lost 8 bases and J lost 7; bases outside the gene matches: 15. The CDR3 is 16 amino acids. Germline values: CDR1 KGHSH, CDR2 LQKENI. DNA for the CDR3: TGTGCCAGCGCCCCCCCAGGACAGGGGAAACAACAGCCCCAGCATTTT. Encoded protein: CASAPPGQGKQQPQHF.

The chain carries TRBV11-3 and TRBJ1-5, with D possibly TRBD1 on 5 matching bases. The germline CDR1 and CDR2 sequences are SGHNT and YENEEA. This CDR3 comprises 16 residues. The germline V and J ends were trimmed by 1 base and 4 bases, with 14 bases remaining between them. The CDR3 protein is CASSLGIGDRNQPQHF. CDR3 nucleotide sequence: TGTGCCAGCAGCTTAGGGATAGGGGATAGGAATCAGCCCCAGCATTTT.

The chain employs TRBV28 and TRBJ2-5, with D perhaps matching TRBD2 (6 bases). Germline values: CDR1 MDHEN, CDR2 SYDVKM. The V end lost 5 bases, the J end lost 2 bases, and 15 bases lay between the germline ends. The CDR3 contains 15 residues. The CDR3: CASSTFIRGQETQYF. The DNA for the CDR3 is TGTGCCAGCAGTACTTTCATCCGGGGGCAAGAGACCCAGTACTTC.

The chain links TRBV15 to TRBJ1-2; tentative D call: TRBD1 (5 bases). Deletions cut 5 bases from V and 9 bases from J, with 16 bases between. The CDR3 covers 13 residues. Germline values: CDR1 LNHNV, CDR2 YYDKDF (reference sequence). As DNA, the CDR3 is TGTGCCACCAGCCTTCCCCAGACAGTAAGCTACACCTTC. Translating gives CATSLPQTVSYTF.

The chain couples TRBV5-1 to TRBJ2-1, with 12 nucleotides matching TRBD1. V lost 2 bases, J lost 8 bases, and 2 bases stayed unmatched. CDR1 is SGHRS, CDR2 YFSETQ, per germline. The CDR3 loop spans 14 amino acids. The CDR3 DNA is TGCGCCAGCAGCTTAGGGACAGGGGGCGATGAGCAGTTCTTC. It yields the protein CASSLGTGGDEQFF.

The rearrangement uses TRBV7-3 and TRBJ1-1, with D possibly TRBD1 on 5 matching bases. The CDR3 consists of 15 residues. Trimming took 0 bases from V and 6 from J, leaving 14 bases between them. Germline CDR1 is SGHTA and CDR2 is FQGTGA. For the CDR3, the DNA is TGTGCCAGCAGCTTAACAGGAGGGGCTAGGGCTGAAGCTTTCTTT. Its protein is CASSLTGGARAEAFF.

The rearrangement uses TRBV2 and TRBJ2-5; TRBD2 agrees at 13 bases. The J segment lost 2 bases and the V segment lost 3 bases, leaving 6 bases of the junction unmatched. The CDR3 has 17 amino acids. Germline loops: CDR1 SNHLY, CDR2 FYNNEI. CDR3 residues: CASSDPLLAGGQETQYF. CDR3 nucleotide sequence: TGTGCCAGCAGTGACCCCTTACTAGCGGGAGGGCAAGAGACCCAGTACTTC.

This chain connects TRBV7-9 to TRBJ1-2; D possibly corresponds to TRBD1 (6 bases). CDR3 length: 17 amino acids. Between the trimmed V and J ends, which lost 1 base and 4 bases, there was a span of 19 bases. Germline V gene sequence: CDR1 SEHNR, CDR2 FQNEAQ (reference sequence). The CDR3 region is CASSLDAAGAGGYGYTF. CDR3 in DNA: TGTGCCAGCAGCTTAGACGCGGCGGGGGCCGGGGGCTATGGCTACACCTTC.

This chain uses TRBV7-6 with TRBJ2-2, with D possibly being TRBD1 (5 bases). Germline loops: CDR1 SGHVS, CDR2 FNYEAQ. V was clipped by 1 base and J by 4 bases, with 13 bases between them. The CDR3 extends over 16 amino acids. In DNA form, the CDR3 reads TGTGCCAGCAGCTTAGAGACCAGGGCGGTCACCGGGGAGCTGTTTTTT. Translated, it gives CASSLETRAVTGELFF.

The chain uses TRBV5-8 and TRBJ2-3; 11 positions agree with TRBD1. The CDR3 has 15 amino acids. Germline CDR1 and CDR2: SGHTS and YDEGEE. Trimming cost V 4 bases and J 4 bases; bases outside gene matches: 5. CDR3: CASSLDRGLADTQYF. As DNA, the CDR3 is TGTGCCAGCAGCCTGGACAGGGGGCTCGCAGATACGCAGTATTTT.

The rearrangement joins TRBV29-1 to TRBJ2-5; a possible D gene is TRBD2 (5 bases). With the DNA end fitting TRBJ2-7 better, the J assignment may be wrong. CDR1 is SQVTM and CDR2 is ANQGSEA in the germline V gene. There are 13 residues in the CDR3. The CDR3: CSVAGSVSYEQYF. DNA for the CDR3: TGCAGCGTTGCGGGATCTGTATCGTACGAGCAGTACTTC.

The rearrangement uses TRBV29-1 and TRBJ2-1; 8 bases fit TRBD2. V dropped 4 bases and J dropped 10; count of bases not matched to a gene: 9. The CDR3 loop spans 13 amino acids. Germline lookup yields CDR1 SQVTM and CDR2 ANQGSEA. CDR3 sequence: CSVVEREGREQFF. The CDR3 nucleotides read TGCAGCGTTGTTGAACGGGAGGGCCGCGAGCAGTTCTTC.

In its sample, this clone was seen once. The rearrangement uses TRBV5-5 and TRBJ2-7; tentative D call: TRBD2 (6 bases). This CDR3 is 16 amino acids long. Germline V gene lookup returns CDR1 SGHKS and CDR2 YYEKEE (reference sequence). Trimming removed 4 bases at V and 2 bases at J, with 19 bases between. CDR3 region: CASSLSGAPPAYEQYF. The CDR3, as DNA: TGTGCCAGCAGCCTTTCGGGAGCACCTCCGGCCTACGAGCAGTACTTC.

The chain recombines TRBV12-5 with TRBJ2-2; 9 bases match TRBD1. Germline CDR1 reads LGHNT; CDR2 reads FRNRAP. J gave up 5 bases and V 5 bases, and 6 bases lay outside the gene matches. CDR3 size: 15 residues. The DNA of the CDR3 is TGTGCTAGTGGTCAACAGGGGGCGCGGACCGGGGAGCTGTTTTTT. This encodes CASGQQGARTGELFF.